The clone carrying this TCR beta chain was seen only a few times. Its matching antigen is unknown. This specimen belongs to a study of yellow fever vaccine responses in identical twins. TCRdb passed the RT-PCR reads through MiXCR, listing each CDR3 protein once. The table has around 7,700 distinct CDR3 sequences, roughly 86% seen once. The J segment lost 8 bases and the V segment lost 2 bases, leaving 6 bases of the junction unmatched. Germline V lookup: CDR1 SQVTM, CDR2 ANQGSEA. This CDR3 has 15 amino acids. Study-level findings and limits: Reportedly, the response of twins' T cells to the vaccine seemed partly convergent, partly personalized.

The gene calls are TRBV29-1 and TRBJ2-1, with 13 bases matching TRBD2. This receptor was obtained from a young woman who received the yellow fever vaccine. Sequences were derived from T cells from blood (PBMCs), unsorted or a sorted subset (not recorded which), sampled before or after yellow fever vaccination (not recorded which). The CDR3 DNA follows: TGCAGCGTTGAACTCCGACTAGCGGGAGGTTATGAGCAGTTCTTC. Encoded protein: CSVELRLAGGYEQFF.